This is a list of T cell receptor beta chains from one sample in a study of OX40 agonist ivuxolimab in advanced cancers. Assay: immunoSEQ multiplex PCR; the TCRdb copy retains only in-frame clones and omits some. Of 60,000 or so clones listed, around nine tenths are singletons. This material consisted of CD4+ or CD8+ T cells sorted from blood, taken in a trial of the OX40 agonist ivuxolimab. The receptors were sampled from an adult with an advanced solid tumor such as melanoma, head and neck, liver or kidney cancer. The CDR3 runs from the conserved cysteine through the conserved F or W. D genes are given only for firm matches. Rows give clone size only sometimes, using once, few, many, or a class for an expanded clone.

j_call v_call clone_size d_call cdr3_aa cdr3_nt
TRBJ1-1 TRBV7-9 . . CASSLRQGPGTEAFF TGTGCCAGCAGCTTACGGCAGGGTCCGGGTACTGAAGCTTTCTTT
TRBJ2-5 TRBV7-9 few . CASSLGFQETQYF TGTGCCAGCAGCTTGGGATTCCAAGAGACCCAGTACTTC
TRBJ1-5 TRBV28 . TRBD1 CASRTGGNQPQHF TGTGCCAGCCGGACAGGGGGCAATCAGCCCCAGCATTTT
TRBJ1-1 TRBV5-5 few . CASSLAAQTMNTEAFF TGTGCCAGCAGCTTGGCCGCACAGACCATGAACACTGAAGCTTTCTTT
TRBJ2-5 TRBV5-4 . TRBD1 CASSLPGQEETQYF TGTGCCAGCAGCCTCCCGGGACAGGAAGAGACCCAGTACTTC
TRBJ2-1 TRBV13 . TRBD2 CASSLRFSGRAPNEQFF TGTGCCAGCAGCTTGCGGTTTAGCGGGAGGGCCCCCAATGAGCAGTTCTTC
TRBJ1-5 TRBV30 . . CAWSPRGRGGSNQPQHF TGTGCCTGGTCCCCCCGGGGGAGGGGAGGTAGCAATCAGCCCCAGCATTTT
TRBJ2-7 TRBV6-1 once . CASSPSTGAYEQYF TGTGCCAGCAGTCCCAGTACCGGCGCCTACGAGCAGTACTTC
TRBJ2-6 TRBV27 . TRBD2 CASGGLAGTGANVLTF TGTGCCAGCGGGGGACTAGCGGGAACTGGGGCCAACGTCCTGACTTTC
TRBJ2-7 TRBV6-6 few . CASSPRTESYEQYF TGTGCCAGCAGTCCCCGGACAGAGAGCTACGAGCAGTACTTC
TRBJ2-7 TRBV6-1 . . CASSEDGGREQYF TGTGCCAGCAGTGAAGATGGGGGCAGGGAGCAGTACTTC
TRBJ2-1 TRBV7-2 . . CASSTVFGRYNEQFF TGTGCCAGCAGCACCGTCTTTGGGCGGTACAATGAGCAGTTCTTC
TRBJ2-1 TRBV11-3 . . CASSLSRANEQFF TGTGCCAGCAGCTTGTCCAGGGCGAATGAGCAGTTCTTC
TRBJ2-1 TRBV14 . . CASSQGGRTVQGGKQFF TGTGCCAGCAGCCAAGGGGGCCGAACCGTGCAAGGGGGTAAGCAGTTCTTC
TRBJ2-2 TRBV5-4 once TRBD1 CASSLAGQGPGELFF TGTGCCAGCAGCTTGGCGGGACAGGGCCCCGGGGAGCTGTTTTTT
TRBJ2-5 TRBV18 . . CASSPTGVPETQYF TGTGCCAGCTCACCAACGGGGGTCCCAGAGACCCAGTACTTC
TRBJ1-1 TRBV6-6 . . CASSYEGVGTEAFF TGTGCCAGCAGTTACGAGGGGGTTGGTACTGAAGCTTTCTTT
TRBJ2-6 TRBV7-2 once TRBD1 CASSWTGSGANVLTF TGTGCCAGCAGCTGGACAGGCTCTGGGGCCAACGTCCTGACTTTC
TRBJ1-1 TRBV6-6 . . CASSTGTGVTEAFF TGTGCCAGCAGTACAGGGACGGGGGTTACTGAAGCTTTCTTT
TRBJ2-1 TRBV5-1 . . CASSLGGTNEQFF TGCGCCAGCAGCTTGGGGGGGACCAATGAGCAGTTCTTC
TRBJ1-5 TRBV2 . . CASKRDSNQPQHF TGTGCCAGCAAACGGGACAGCAATCAGCCCCAGCATTTT
TRBJ1-4 TRBV30 . . CAWSVRLWSARNEKLFF TGTGCCTGGAGTGTACGTCTATGGTCAGCCCGTAATGAAAAACTGTTTTTT
TRBJ2-5 TRBV30 . . CAWSMEPGTQYF TGTGCCTGGAGTATGGAGCCGGGGACCCAGTACTTC
TRBJ1-2 TRBV5-8 . TRBD1 CASSRRGTEANYGYTF TGTGCCAGCAGCCGAAGGGGGACAGAAGCTAACTATGGCTACACCTTC
TRBJ1-1 TRBV29-1 . TRBD1 CSVVRQGGTEAFF TGCAGCGTTGTGCGACAGGGGGGAACTGAAGCTTTCTTT
TRBJ1-5 TRBV7-9 . TRBD1 CASSPGQGSPYSNQPQHF TGTGCCAGCAGCCCAGGACAGGGGTCCCCCTATAGCAATCAGCCCCAGCATTTT
TRBJ1-2 TRBV19 . TRBD1 CASSIATGNYGYTF TGTGCCAGTAGTATAGCGACAGGGAACTATGGCTACACCTTC
TRBJ2-1 TRBV5-4 once . CASSPTWEANNEQFF TGTGCCAGCAGCCCCACTTGGGAGGCTAACAATGAGCAGTTCTTC
TRBJ2-5 TRBV7-2 . TRBD2 CASSLSGGRQETQYF TGTGCCAGCAGCTTAAGCGGGGGGAGGCAAGAGACCCAGTACTTC
TRBJ1-1 TRBV19 . TRBD1 CASSMTGVGLNTEAFF TGTGCCAGTAGTATGACAGGGGTCGGATTGAACACTGAAGCTTTCTTT
TRBJ2-1 TRBV7-3 . . CASSPQGNEQFF TGTGCCAGCAGCCCGCAGGGAAATGAGCAGTTCTTC
TRBJ2-7 TRBV7-3 once TRBD1 CASSPRDRGEQYF TGTGCCAGCAGCCCCCGGGACAGGGGCGAGCAGTACTTC
TRBJ2-7 TRBV5-1 . . CASSLDNRDEQYF TGCGCCAGCAGCTTAGACAACCGGGACGAGCAGTACTTC
TRBJ2-1 TRBV6-5 . . CASRKWRTYNEQFF TGTGCCAGCAGAAAGTGGCGCACCTACAATGAGCAGTTCTTC